The present T cell receptor beta chain was sequenced within a study of T cell clonotyping in hematopoietic cell transplantation. Trimming took 2 bases from V and 0 from J; bases not matched to a gene: 4. This CDR3 region has 15 residues. CDR1 and CDR2 (germline): MDHEN, SYDVKM. Time point denoted: recipient sample about 28 days before transplant, after cytoreduction. Using immunoSEQ multiplex PCR, the repertoire was profiled, and TCRdb retains in-frame clones only, with some absent. Of about 10,000 clones detected, more than 75% appear once; the ten largest clones hold just under 15%. V is TRBV28 and J is TRBJ2-7; 7 bases map to TRBD1. This sample comprised peripheral blood mononuclear cells, obtained before stem cell transplant. The TCR originated in a woman aged 50 to 60 with chronic myeloid leukemia. Some clones in this sample may be carry-over from other donors' samples. Written as DNA, the CDR3 is TGTGCCAGCAGTTTAGTAGGACAGGACTCCTACGAGCAGTACTTC. The encoded protein is CASSLVGQDSYEQYF.